One and the same sample provided the 29 T cell receptor beta chains below, sequenced in a study of response to subunit inactivated influenza vaccine. TCRdb used MiXCR to reprocess the RT-PCR reads, holding one entry per CDR3 protein. The sample contains around 200,000 distinct CDR3 sequences, around 8.8% of which appear only once. The specimen comprised non-naive T cells sorted from PBMCs, sampled on the day of vaccination. These receptors were collected from a man aged 50 to 60 who received an inactivated influenza vaccine.

This clonotype was counted a few times. The gene calls are TRBV4-1 and TRBJ2-7; 10 bases are a match to TRBD2. The length of the CDR3 is 15 residues. Germline V gene data show CDR1 as MGHRA and CDR2 as YSYEKL. The J segment lost 3 bases and the V segment lost 4 bases, leaving 6 bases of the junction unmatched. DNA of the CDR3: TGCGCCAGCAGCCTGCAATCTAGCGGGGGCTACGAGCAGTACTTC. This sequence encodes CASSLQSSGGYEQYF.

This clonotype came up a few times. The V gene is TRBV6-1, the J gene TRBJ2-5; D is ambiguous. The CDR3 extends over 13 amino acids. Germline assignment: CDR1 MNHNS and CDR2 SASEGT. The V end lost 6 bases, the J end lost 5 bases, and 13 bases lay between the germline ends. As DNA, the CDR3 is TGTGCCAGCAGATCGGCCGACCGGGAGACCCAGTACTTC. This sequence encodes CASRSADRETQYF.

This clonotype was detected only a few times. The chain links TRBV2 to TRBJ1-1; 7 bases are shared with TRBD1. V lost 8 bases and J lost 5; bases outside the gene matches: 8. Germline values: CDR1 SNHLY, CDR2 FYNNEI. CDR3 length: 13 amino acids. In DNA, the CDR3 is TGTGCCAGCTCCCAGGGGGGGGCGACTGAAGCTTTCTTT. It codes for CASSQGGATEAFF. Drawing the rest from reference TRBV2 and TRBJ1-1, the complete variable domain is EPEVTQTPSHQVTQMGQEVILRCVPISNHLYFYWYRQILGQKVEFLVSFYNNEISEKSEIFDDQFSVERPDGSNFTLKIRSTKLEDSAMYFCASSQGGATEAFFGQGTRLTVV.

This chain uses TRBV20-1 with TRBJ2-1, with 14 bases identical to TRBD2. This CDR3 spans 14 amino acids. With 5 bases clipped from V and 4 bases from J, the junction kept 1 base outside the gene matches. Per the germline V gene, CDR1 is DFQATT and CDR2 is SNEGSKA (reference sequence). The CDR3 reads CSAGTSGSYNEQFF. The CDR3 bases are TGCAGTGCTGGGACTAGCGGGAGTTACAATGAGCAGTTCTTC.

This clonotype has only a few counts. The V gene is TRBV6-4, the J gene TRBJ2-6; the D call may be TRBD1 or TRBD2 (5 bases each). Trimming pared 2 bases from V and 0 bases from J, leaving 5 bases between. The CDR3 length is 15 residues. The germline V gene has CDR1 MRHNA and CDR2 SNTAGT. CDR3: CASSDGGSGANVLTF. CDR3 sequence (DNA): TGTGCCAGCAGTGACGGGGGCTCTGGGGCCAACGTCCTGACTTTC.

On this clonotype itself: At one end, the junction sequence differs from germline, possibly due to a read error. The J gene is TRBJ2-3, the V gene TRBV2; TRBD1 matches at 9 bases. Germline V gene sequence: CDR1 SNHLY, CDR2 FYNNEI. The CDR3 runs 15 residues. DNA for the CDR3: TGTGCCACGTCCCCCGGGACAGGGATCACAGATACGCATTATTTT. Amino acids: CATSPGTGITDTHYF.

This clonotype came up a few times. The J gene is TRBJ1-2, the V gene TRBV29-1, with 7 bases aligning to TRBD1. The CDR3 is 14 residues long. V lost 6 bases and J lost 4; bases outside the gene matches: 11. CDR1 and CDR2 from the germline V gene are SQVTM and ANQGSEA. The CDR3 DNA follows: TGCAGCGTCCTGGACAGGAGCTCTTCCTATGGCTACACCTTC. Protein product: CSVLDRSSSYGYTF. Full variable domain (outside the CDR3, taken from reference TRBV29-1 and TRBJ1-2): SAVISQKPSRDICQRGTSLTIQCQVDSQVTMMFWYRQQPGQSLTLIATANQGSEATYESGFVIDKFPISRPNLTFSTLTVSNMSPEDSSIYLCSVLDRSSSYGYTFGSGTRLTVV.

This clonotype appeared a few times. The chain carries TRBV9 and TRBJ2-3; D unresolved. The CDR3 runs 15 residues. Per germline, CDR1 SGDLS and CDR2 YYNGEE. V gave up 0 bases and J gave up 3 bases, with 11 bases separating them. The CDR3: CASSVGPRLTDTQYF. DNA for the CDR3: TGTGCCAGCAGCGTAGGGCCCCGTCTGACAGATACGCAGTATTTT.

This clonotype was seen at least ten times. The rearrangement links TRBV11-2 to TRBJ1-2; unclear D gene. The germline V gene has CDR1 SGHAT and CDR2 FQNNGV. The CDR3 is 14 residues long. Trimming removed 1 base from V and 3 bases from J, with 9 bases in between. CDR3 loop: CASSLGVRDYGYTF. As DNA, the CDR3 is TGTGCCAGCAGCTTAGGAGTCAGAGACTATGGCTACACCTTC.

The V call is TRBV6-5, the J call TRBJ2-1; D might be TRBD1 or TRBD2, each matching 6 bases. This CDR3 spans 16 amino acids. Trimming pared 2 bases from V and 0 bases from J, leaving 11 bases between. CDR1 and CDR2 (germline): MNHEY, SVGAGI. The CDR3 DNA reads as TGTGCCAGCAGTTACGGTGGGGGGCTCTCCTACAATGAGCAGTTCTTC. Translated: CASSYGGGLSYNEQFF.

This clonotype came up many times. This sequence joins TRBV9 and TRBJ2-1; D is perhaps TRBD1 (5 bases). V lost 0 bases, J lost 10 bases, and 11 bases lay in between. Per germline, CDR1 SGDLS and CDR2 YYNGEE. The CDR3 length is 13 residues. CDR3 residues: CASSVGVQGEQFF. The CDR3 nucleotides are TGTGCCAGCAGCGTAGGGGTCCAGGGAGAGCAGTTCTTC.

V and J are TRBV10-3 and TRBJ2-7; D unclear. Germline V CDR1 and CDR2: ENHRY, SYGVKD. The CDR3 is made up of 13 amino acids. V lost 4 bases to trimming and J lost 1 base, with 8 bases between them. The CDR3 is CAISGQRSYEQYF. The DNA of the CDR3 is TGTGCCATCAGTGGCCAGAGATCCTACGAGCAGTACTTC.

This clonotype was counted a few times. The gene calls are TRBV7-9 and TRBJ2-5; D might be TRBD1 (6 bases). V lost 1 base to trimming and J lost 3 bases, with 6 bases between them. There are 13 residues in the CDR3. Germline-derived CDR1 and CDR2 are SEHNR and FQNEAQ (reference sequence). Here the CDR3 reads CASSLGDKETQYF. Here the CDR3 DNA reads TGTGCCAGCAGCTTAGGGGACAAAGAGACCCAGTACTTC.

CDR3 sequence reads: CASSYDRNTGELFF. The DNA of the CDR3 is TGTGCCAGCAGTTACGACAGAAACACCGGGGAGCTGTTTTTT. The genes are TRBV27 and TRBJ2-2, with D perhaps matching TRBD1 (5 bases). Germline CDR1 is MNHEY and CDR2 is SMNVEV (reference sequence). V was pared by 4 bases and J by 2 bases, with 8 bases between. The CDR3 totals 14 residues.

The chain employs TRBV5-4 and TRBJ1-1; D unresolved. The CDR3 extends over 16 amino acids. V was clipped by 1 base and J by 1 base, with 14 bases between them. From germline, CDR1 is SGHNT and CDR2 YYREEE (reference sequence). Written as DNA, the CDR3 is TGTGCCAGCAGCTTGATGATTTATCCCCCGAACACTGAAGCTTTCTTT. This translates into CASSLMIYPPNTEAFF.

The genes are TRBV30 and TRBJ2-3, with D perhaps TRBD1 (5 bases). This CDR3 has 15 amino acids. CDR1 GTSNPN and CDR2 SVGIG come from the germline V gene (reference sequence). Deletions cut 5 bases from V and 1 base from J, with 16 bases between. In DNA form, the CDR3 reads TGTGCCTGGGGGGCCTTTGGGGCGGGCACAGATACGCAGTATTTT. As protein: CAWGAFGAGTDTQYF.

There are a few counts of this clonotype. The genes are TRBV11-2 and TRBJ2-1, with 14 positions matching TRBD2. CDR1 SGHAT and CDR2 FQNNGV come from the germline V gene. With V trimmed by 1 base and J by 10 bases, 6 bases remained unmatched. This CDR3 contains 16 residues. The CDR3 region is CASSLGLAGGGQEQFF. The CDR3 DNA sequence: TGTGCCAGCAGCTTAGGACTAGCGGGAGGGGGACAGGAGCAGTTCTTC.

The rearrangement links TRBV27 to TRBJ2-7, with 8 bases lining up with TRBD1. The CDR3 runs 15 residues. Germline lookup yields CDR1 MNHEY and CDR2 SMNVEV (reference sequence). V dropped 0 bases and J dropped 4; count of bases not matched to a gene: 5. The CDR3 spells CASSLSSQGAYEQYF. CDR3 DNA: TGTGCCAGCAGTTTATCGAGTCAGGGGGCTTACGAGCAGTACTTC.

V and J are TRBV4-3 and TRBJ2-7; unclear D gene. The V end was cut by 0 bases, the J end by 1 base, with 10 bases between. Germline CDR1 LGHNA, CDR2 YSLEER. The CDR3 consists of 15 residues. The CDR3, as DNA: TGCGCCAGCAGCCAAGATCGGACCAGTTCCTACGAGCAGTACTTC. Translation gives CASSQDRTSSYEQYF.

The V gene is TRBV7-2, the J gene TRBJ2-7; the match to TRBD1 covers 7 bases. CDR1 is SGHTA and CDR2 is FQGNSA in the germline V gene. CDR3 length equals 17 residues. V gave up 4 bases and J gave up 2 bases; unmatched junction bases: 14. The CDR3 bases are TGTGCCAGCAGCTGGGCAAATGGGGCAGGGGGAACCTACGAGCAGTACTTC. Its protein product is CASSWANGAGGTYEQYF.

There are many counts of this clonotype. The chain couples TRBV7-9 to TRBJ1-1; TRBD1 matches 8 bases. Germline V CDR1 and CDR2: SEHNR, FQNEAQ (reference sequence). This CDR3 region has 14 residues. V was pared by 4 bases and J by 1 base, with 2 bases of the junction left unmatched. CDR3 coding DNA: TGTGCCAGCAGCTCGGGACAGGCGAACACTGAAGCTTTCTTT. Its translation: CASSSGQANTEAFF.

CDR3: CASSTGQSTEAFF. The CDR3 nucleotides are TGTGCCAGCAGCACAGGACAGTCTACTGAAGCTTTCTTT. The V and J genes are TRBV7-2 and TRBJ1-1; tentatively, D is TRBD1 (6 bases). Germline CDR1 and CDR2: SGHTA and FQGNSA. V was pared by 5 bases and J by 5 bases, with 12 bases between. The CDR3 is 13 amino acids.

This clonotype appeared many times. Here the CDR3 reads CSARDLLVRTGELFF. CDR3 bases: TGCAGTGCTAGAGATCTTCTAGTCCGGACCGGGGAGCTGTTTTTT. The chain combines TRBV20-1 with TRBJ2-2; D is uncertain. The V end lost 0 bases, the J end lost 5 bases, and 13 bases lay between the germline ends. Germline V gene sequence: CDR1 DFQATT, CDR2 SNEGSKA (reference sequence). The CDR3 extends over 15 amino acids.

This clonotype was recorded at least ten times. The rearrangement links TRBV20-1 to TRBJ2-2; D remains ambiguous. The CDR3 length is 13 residues. Trimming left V 0 bases short and J 3 bases short, with 5 bases between. Per the germline V gene, CDR1 is DFQATT and CDR2 is SNEGSKA (reference sequence). CDR3 in DNA: TGCAGTGCTAGAGACATCTACACCGGGGAGCTGTTTTTT. Translating it yields CSARDIYTGELFF.

This clonotype was picked up many times. The chain couples TRBV20-1 to TRBJ2-3; either TRBD1 or TRBD2 may fit D (5 bases each). The CDR3 loop spans 12 amino acids. With 5 bases removed from V and 4 bases from J, the gap between germline ends came to 10 bases. From germline, CDR1 is DFQATT and CDR2 SNEGSKA (reference sequence). The CDR3 DNA follows: TGCAGTGCTCCCGGGACCTCAGATACGCAGTATTTT. This sequence encodes CSAPGTSDTQYF.

Many counts were recorded for this clonotype. This chain uses TRBV11-2 with TRBJ1-1, with TRBD1 matching over 9 bases. The V gene end was trimmed by 3 bases and the J gene end by 3 bases; junction bases not matched to a gene: 8. Germline CDR1 reads SGHAT; CDR2 reads FQNNGV. The CDR3 length is 16 residues. The CDR3 is CASSFFGGQGYTEAFF. CDR3 DNA sequence: TGTGCCAGCAGCTTCTTCGGGGGACAGGGATACACTGAAGCTTTCTTT.

There are many counts of this clonotype. The chain is built from TRBV20-1 and TRBJ2-4; 9 bases line up with TRBD1. The ends lost 5 bases at V and 9 bases at J; junction bases unmatched: 5. The CDR3 runs to 12 residues. The germline V gene has CDR1 DFQATT and CDR2 SNEGSKA (reference sequence). The CDR3 DNA is TGCAGTGCTTCGGGACAGGGAGGCATTCAGTACTTC. Amino acid sequence: CSASGQGGIQYF.

This clonotype was detected many times. The chain joins TRBV11-2 to TRBJ2-1, with TRBD2 matching over 12 bases. This CDR3 is 16 amino acids long. Germline assignment: CDR1 SGHAT and CDR2 FQNNGV. With V trimmed by 5 bases and J by 9 bases, 11 bases remained unmatched. In DNA, the CDR3 is TGTGCCAGCAGCCCCCGGGCTAGCGGGGGGGCCGGTGAGCAGTTCTTC. Protein sequence: CASSPRASGGAGEQFF.

The gene calls are TRBV5-1 and TRBJ2-6; D possibly corresponds to TRBD1 (6 bases). The V gene lost 4 bases and the J gene lost 1 base, with 9 bases spanning the gap. In germline, CDR1 is SGHRS, CDR2 YFSETQ. This CDR3 region has 15 residues. CDR3 DNA sequence: TGCGCCAGCAGCGTACAGGGTTCTGGGGCCAACGTCCTGACTTTC. Amino acid sequence: CASSVQGSGANVLTF. Supplemented by reference TRBV5-1 and TRBJ2-6, the full variable domain reads KAGVTQTPRYLIKTRGQQVTLSCSPISGHRSVSWYQQTPGQGLQFLFEYFSETQRNKGNFPGRFSGRQFSNSRSEMNVSTLELGDSALYLCASSVQGSGANVLTFGAGSRLTVL.